This T cell receptor beta chain was found in a study of T cells in women clearing cervical HPV infection. Turning to the study itself: Cases were women with histologically confirmed HPV16-related CIN3 or worse, including 2 invasive cancers. Control women cleared a single incident HPV16 infection within 12 months. Cases' blood sampling followed lesion detection by median about 150 days (90 to 200).

Broader study findings: Effector/memory and HPV-specific T cells were not isolated, and association timing is unknown.

Note on this clone: Its specificity is not known. Relative to the germline gene, one junction end is altered; a read error may explain this. In the same sample, other DNA sequences code for this CDR3.

Profiling relied on immunoSEQ multiplex PCR, and the TCRdb table lists in-frame clones only, not all of them. The repertoire table contains about 15,000 clones. This receptor was obtained from a woman aged 18 to 75 with a cervical HPV16 infection that either progressed to CIN3+ or cleared (not recorded which). The specimen was blood buffy coat.

CDR3 DNA (partial): TGCGCCAGCAGCTTGCCAGGGGGCTCTGGAAACACG. Protein: CASSLPGGSGNT. The full CDR3 reads CASSLPGGSGNTIYF. The genes are TRBV5-1 and TRBJ1-3, with 8 bases aligning to TRBD1. The read gets to within 3 residues of the CDR3 end, and the germline J gene fills in the rest. Germline-derived CDR1 and CDR2 are SGHRS and YFSETQ. The CDR3 runs to 15 residues. Combining the CDR3 with reference TRBV5-1 and TRBJ1-3 gives the whole variable domain KAGVTQTPRYLIKTRGQQVTLSCSPISGHRSVSWYQQTPGQGLQFLFEYFSETQRNKGNFPGRFSGRQFSNSRSEMNVSTLELGDSALYLCASSLPGGSGNTIYFGEGSWLTVV.